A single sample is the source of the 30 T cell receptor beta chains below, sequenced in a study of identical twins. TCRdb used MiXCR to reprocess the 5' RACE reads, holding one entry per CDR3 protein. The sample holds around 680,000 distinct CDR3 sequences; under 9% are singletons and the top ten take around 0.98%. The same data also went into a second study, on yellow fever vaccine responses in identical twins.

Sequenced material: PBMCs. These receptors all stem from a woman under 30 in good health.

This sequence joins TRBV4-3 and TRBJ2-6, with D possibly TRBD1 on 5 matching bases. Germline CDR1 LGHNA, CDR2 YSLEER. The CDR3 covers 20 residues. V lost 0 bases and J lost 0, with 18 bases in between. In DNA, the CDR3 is TGCGCCAGCAGCCAAGAGAGGCCGCTGGGGCTTGGCTCTGGGGCCAACGTCCTGACTTTC. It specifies CASSQERPLGLGSGANVLTF.

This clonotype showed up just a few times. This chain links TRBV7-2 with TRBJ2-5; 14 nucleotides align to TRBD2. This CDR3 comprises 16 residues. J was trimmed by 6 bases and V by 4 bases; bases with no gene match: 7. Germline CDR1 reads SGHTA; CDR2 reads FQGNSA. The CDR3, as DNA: TGTGCCAGCAGCTCCCAGGGACTAGCGGGAGTTAAGACCCAGTACTTC. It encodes CASSSQGLAGVKTQYF.

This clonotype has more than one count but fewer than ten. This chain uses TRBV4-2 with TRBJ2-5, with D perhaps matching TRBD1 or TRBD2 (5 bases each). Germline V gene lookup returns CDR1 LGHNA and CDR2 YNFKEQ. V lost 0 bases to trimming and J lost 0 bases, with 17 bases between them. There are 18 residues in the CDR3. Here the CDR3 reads CASSQDHAGSLYQETQYF. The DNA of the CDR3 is TGTGCCAGCAGCCAAGATCATGCAGGGAGCCTGTACCAAGAGACCCAGTACTTC.

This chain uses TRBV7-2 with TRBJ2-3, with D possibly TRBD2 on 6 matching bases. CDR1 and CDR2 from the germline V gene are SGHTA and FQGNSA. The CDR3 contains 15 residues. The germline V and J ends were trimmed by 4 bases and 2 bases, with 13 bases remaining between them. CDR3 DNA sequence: TGTGCCAGCAGCTCCGGAGGGGACCCCACAGATACGCAGTATTTT. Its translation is CASSSGGDPTDTQYF.

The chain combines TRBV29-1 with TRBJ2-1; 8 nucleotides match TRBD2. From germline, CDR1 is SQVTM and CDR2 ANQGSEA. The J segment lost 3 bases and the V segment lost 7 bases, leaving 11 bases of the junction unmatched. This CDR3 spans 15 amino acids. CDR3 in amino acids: CSGLLSGSGYNEQFF. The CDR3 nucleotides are TGCAGCGGACTACTGAGCGGGAGCGGCTACAATGAGCAGTTCTTC.

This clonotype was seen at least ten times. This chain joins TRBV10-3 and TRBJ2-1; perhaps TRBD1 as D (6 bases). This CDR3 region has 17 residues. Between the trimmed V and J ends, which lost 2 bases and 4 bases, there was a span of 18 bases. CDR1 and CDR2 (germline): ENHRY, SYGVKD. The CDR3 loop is CAISETPEQGPYNEQFF. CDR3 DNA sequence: TGTGCCATCAGTGAGACCCCCGAACAGGGACCATACAATGAGCAGTTCTTC.

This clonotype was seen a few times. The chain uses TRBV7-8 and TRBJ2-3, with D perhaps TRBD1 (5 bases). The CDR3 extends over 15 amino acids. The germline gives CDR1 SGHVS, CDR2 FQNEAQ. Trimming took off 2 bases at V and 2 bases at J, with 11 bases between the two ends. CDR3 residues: CASSLWGGPTDTQYF. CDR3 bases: TGTGCCAGCAGCTTATGGGGCGGACCCACAGATACGCAGTATTTT.

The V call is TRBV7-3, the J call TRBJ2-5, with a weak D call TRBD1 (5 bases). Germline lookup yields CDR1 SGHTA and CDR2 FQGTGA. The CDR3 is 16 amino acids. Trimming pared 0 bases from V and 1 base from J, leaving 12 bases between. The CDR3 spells CASSLTGDRFQETQYF. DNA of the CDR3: TGTGCCAGCAGCTTAACAGGGGATCGCTTCCAAGAGACCCAGTACTTC.

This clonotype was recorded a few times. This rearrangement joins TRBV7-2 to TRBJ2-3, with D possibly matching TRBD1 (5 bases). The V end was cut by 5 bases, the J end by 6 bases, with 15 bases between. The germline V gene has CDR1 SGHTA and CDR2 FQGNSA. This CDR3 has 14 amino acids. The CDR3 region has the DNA TGTGCCAGCAGCCCTAACCAGGGTGGGGATACGCAGTATTTT. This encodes CASSPNQGGDTQYF.

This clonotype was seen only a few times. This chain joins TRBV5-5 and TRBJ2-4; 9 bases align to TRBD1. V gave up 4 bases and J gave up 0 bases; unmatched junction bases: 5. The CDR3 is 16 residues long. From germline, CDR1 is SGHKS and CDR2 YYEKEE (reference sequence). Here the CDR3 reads CASSRQGVIAKNIQYF. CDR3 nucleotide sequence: TGTGCCAGCAGCCGACAGGGGGTTATAGCCAAAAACATTCAGTACTTC.

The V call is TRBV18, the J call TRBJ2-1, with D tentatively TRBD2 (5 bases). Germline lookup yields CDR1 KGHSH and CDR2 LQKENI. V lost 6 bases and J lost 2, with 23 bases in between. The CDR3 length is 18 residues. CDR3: CASSRSAFQRITYNEQFF. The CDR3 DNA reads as TGTGCCAGCTCCAGATCGGCGTTTCAGCGGATCACCTACAATGAGCAGTTCTTC.

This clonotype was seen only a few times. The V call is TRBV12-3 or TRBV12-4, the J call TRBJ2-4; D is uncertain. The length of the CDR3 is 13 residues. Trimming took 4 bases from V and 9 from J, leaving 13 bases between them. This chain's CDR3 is CASSWGFAGIQYF. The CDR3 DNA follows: TGTGCCAGCAGTTGGGGTTTCGCAGGCATTCAGTACTTC.

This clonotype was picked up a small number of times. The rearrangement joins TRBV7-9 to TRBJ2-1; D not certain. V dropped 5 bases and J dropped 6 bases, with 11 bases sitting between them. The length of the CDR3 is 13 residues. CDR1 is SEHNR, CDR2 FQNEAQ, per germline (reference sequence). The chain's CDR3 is CASSARLGNEQFF. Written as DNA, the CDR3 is TGTGCCAGCAGCGCCCGGTTGGGCAATGAGCAGTTCTTC.

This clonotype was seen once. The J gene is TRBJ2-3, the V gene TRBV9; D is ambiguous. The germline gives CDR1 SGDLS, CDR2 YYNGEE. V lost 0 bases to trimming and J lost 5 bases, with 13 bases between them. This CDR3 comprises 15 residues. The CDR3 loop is CASSVGLAGGDTQYF. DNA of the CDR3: TGTGCCAGCAGCGTAGGACTCGCAGGCGGAGATACGCAGTATTTT. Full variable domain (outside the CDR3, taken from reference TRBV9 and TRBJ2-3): DSGVTQTPKHLITATGQRVTLRCSPRSGDLSVYWYQQSLDQGLQFLIQYYNGEERAKGNILERFSAQQFPDLHSELNLSSLELGDSALYFCASSVGLAGGDTQYFGPGTRLTVL.

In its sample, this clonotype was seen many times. This chain's CDR3 is CASSPGLAGVTGELFF. The DNA of the CDR3 is TGCGCCAGCAGCCCTGGACTAGCGGGAGTGACCGGGGAGCTGTTTTTT. The V gene is TRBV5-1, the J gene TRBJ2-2; the match to TRBD2 covers 13 bases. Germline-derived CDR1 and CDR2 are SGHRS and YFSETQ. The CDR3 loop spans 16 amino acids. Trimming cost V 4 bases and J 5 bases; bases outside gene matches: 5. Full variable domain (outside the CDR3, taken from reference TRBV5-1 and TRBJ2-2): KAGVTQTPRYLIKTRGQQVTLSCSPISGHRSVSWYQQTPGQGLQFLFEYFSETQRNKGNFPGRFSGRQFSNSRSEMNVSTLELGDSALYLCASSPGLAGVTGELFFGEGSRLTVL.

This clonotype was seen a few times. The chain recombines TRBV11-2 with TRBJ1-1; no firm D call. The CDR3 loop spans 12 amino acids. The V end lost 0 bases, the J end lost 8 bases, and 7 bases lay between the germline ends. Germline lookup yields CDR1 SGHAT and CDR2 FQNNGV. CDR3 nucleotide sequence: TGTGCCAGCAGCTTAGACCTGCGAGAAGCTTTCTTT. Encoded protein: CASSLDLREAFF.

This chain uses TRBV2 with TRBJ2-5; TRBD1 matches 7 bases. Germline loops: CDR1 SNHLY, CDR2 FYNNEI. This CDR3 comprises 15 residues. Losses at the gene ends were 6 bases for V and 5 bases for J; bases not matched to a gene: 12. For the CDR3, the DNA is TGTGCCAGCAGAGGATTGACAGGGATGGGGGAGACCCAGTACTTC. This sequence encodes CASRGLTGMGETQYF.

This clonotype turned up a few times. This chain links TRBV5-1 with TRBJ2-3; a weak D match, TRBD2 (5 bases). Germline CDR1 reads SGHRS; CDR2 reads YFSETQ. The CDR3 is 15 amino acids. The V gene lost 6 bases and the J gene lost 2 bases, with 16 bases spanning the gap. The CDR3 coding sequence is TGCGCCAGCAAGGCGGTCGGAGGTCCCACAGATACGCAGTATTTT. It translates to CASKAVGGPTDTQYF.

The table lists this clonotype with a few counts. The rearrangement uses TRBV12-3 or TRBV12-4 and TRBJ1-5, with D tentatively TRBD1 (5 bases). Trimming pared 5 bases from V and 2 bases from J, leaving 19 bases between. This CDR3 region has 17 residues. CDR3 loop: CASSQAGNPGGNQPQHF. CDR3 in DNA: TGTGCCAGCAGTCAAGCGGGCAACCCGGGGGGCAATCAGCCCCAGCATTTT.

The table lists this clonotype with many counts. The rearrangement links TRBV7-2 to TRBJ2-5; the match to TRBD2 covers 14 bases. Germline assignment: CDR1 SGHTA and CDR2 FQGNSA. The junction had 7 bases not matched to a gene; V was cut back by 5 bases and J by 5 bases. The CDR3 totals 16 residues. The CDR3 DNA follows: TGTGCCAGCAGCATAGGACTAGCGGGAGGTCAGGAGACCCAGTACTTC. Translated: CASSIGLAGGQETQYF.

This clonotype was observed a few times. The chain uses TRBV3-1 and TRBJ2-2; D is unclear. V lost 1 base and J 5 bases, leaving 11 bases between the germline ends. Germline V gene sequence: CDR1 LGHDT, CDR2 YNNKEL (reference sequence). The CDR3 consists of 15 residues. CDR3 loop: CASSQGSSSTGELFF. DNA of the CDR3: TGTGCCAGCAGCCAAGGGAGCTCTAGTACCGGGGAGCTGTTTTTT.

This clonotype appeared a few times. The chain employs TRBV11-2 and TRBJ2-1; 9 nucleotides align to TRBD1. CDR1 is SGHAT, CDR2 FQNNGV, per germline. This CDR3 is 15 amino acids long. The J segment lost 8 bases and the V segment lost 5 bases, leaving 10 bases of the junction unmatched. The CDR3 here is CASSLQPGQGYEQFF. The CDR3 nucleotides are TGTGCCAGCAGCCTCCAACCGGGACAGGGCTATGAGCAGTTCTTC.

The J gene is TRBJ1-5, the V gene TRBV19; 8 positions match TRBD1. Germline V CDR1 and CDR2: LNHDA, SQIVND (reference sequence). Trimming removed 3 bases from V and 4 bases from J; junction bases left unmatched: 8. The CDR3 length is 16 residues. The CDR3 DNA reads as TGTGCCAGTAGTATTACAGGGGGACCTTCAAATCAGCCCCAGCATTTT. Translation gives CASSITGGPSNQPQHF. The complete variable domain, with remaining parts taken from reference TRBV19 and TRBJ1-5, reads DGGITQSPKYLFRKEGQNVTLSCEQNLNHDAMYWYRQDPGQGLRLIYYSQIVNDFQKGDIAEGYSVSREKKESFPLTVTSAQKNPTAFYLCASSITGGPSNQPQHFGDGTRLSIL.

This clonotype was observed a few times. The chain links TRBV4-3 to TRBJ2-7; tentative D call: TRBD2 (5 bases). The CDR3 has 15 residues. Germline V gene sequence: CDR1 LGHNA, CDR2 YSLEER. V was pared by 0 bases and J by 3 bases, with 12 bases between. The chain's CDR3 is CASSQDRLPYYEQYF. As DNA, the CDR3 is TGCGCCAGCAGCCAAGATCGACTACCTTACTACGAGCAGTACTTC.

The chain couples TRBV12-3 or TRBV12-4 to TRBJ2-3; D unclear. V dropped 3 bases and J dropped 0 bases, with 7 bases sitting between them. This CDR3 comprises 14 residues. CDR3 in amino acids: CASSFETSTDTQYF. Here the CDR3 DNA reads TGTGCCAGCAGTTTTGAGACTAGCACAGATACGCAGTATTTT.

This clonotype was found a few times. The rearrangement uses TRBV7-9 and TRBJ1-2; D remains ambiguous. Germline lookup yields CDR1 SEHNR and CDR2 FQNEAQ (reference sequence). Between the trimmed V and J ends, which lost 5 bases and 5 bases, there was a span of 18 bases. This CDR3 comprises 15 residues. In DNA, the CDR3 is TGTGCCAGCAGCCAGGCCCCCGGTGGCATATATGGCTACACCTTC. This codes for CASSQAPGGIYGYTF.

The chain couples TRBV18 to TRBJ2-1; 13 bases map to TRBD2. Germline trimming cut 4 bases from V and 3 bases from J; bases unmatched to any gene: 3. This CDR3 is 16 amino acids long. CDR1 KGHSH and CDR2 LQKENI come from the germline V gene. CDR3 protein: CASSQGLAGDYNEQFF. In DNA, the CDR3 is TGTGCCAGCTCACAAGGACTAGCGGGAGACTACAATGAGCAGTTCTTC.

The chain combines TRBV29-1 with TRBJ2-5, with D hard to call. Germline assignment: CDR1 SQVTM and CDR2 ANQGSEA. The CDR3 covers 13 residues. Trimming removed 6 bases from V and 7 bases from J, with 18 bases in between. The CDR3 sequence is CSVPGTEMGTQYF. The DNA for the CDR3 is TGCAGCGTCCCGGGCACCGAAATGGGGACCCAGTACTTC.

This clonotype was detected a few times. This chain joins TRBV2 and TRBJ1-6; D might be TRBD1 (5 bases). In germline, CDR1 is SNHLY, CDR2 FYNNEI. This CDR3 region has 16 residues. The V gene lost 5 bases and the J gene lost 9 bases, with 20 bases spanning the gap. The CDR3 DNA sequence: TGTGCCAGCAGTCAATACCCCCCGGGACGGAGTTCACCCCTCCACTTT. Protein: CASSQYPPGRSSPLHF.

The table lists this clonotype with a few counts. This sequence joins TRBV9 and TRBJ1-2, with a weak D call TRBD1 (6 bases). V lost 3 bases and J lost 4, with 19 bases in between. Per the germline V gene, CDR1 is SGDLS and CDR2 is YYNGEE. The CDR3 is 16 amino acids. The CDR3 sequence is CASSGQERAYGYGYTF. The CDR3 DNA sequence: TGTGCCAGCAGCGGACAGGAAAGGGCCTATGGCTATGGCTACACCTTC.